The sample holds a few counts of the clone carrying this TCR beta chain. The target antigen is unknown. Profiled with immunoSEQ multiplex PCR; TCRdb holds only in-frame clones, not every one. Among approximately 160,000 clones, around 92% were seen once, and the ten largest hold 0.7% to 0.9%. The data stem from a study of T cell responses to AZD1222 COVID-19 vaccine. Findings of the study overall: Spike-specific TCR breadth and depth rose after two AZD1222 doses.

V was pared by 6 bases and J by 5 bases, with 15 bases of the junction left unmatched. Germline V CDR1 and CDR2: MDHEN, SYDVKM. CDR3 length: 18 residues. This sequence was found in an adult in good health. Sequencing was performed on peripheral blood, taken on day 0 of AZD1222 vaccination. The V call is TRBV28, the J call TRBJ1-6, with 8 bases matching TRBD1. CDR3 loop: CASRTDRVRRRDNSPLHF. The DNA for the CDR3 is TGTGCCAGCAGGACGGACAGGGTACGGCGTCGGGATAATTCACCCCTCCACTTT.